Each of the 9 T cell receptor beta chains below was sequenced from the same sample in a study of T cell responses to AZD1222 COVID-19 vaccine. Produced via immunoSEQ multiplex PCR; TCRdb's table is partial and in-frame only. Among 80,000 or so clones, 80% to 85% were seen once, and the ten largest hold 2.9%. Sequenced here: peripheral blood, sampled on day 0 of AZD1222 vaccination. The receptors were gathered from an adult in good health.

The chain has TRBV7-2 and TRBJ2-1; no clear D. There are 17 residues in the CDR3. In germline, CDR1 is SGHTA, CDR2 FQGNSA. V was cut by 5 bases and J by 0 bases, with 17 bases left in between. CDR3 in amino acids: CASSQTTQLSSYNEQFF. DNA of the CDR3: TGTGCCAGCAGCCAAACAACGCAATTAAGCTCCTACAATGAGCAGTTCTTC.

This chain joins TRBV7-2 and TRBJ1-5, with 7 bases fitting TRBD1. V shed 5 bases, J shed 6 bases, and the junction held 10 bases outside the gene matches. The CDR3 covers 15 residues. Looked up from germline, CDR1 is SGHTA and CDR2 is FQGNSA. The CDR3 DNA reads TGTGCCAGCAGCGTCCGGGACAGCCTAGGTCAGCCCCAGCATTTT. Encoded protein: CASSVRDSLGQPQHF.

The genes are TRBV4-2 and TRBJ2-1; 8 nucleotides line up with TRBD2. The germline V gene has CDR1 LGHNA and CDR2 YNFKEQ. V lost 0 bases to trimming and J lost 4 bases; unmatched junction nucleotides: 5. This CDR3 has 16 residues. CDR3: CASSQDPRGGYNEQFF. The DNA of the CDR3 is TGTGCCAGCAGCCAAGATCCCCGCGGGGGGTACAATGAGCAGTTCTTC.

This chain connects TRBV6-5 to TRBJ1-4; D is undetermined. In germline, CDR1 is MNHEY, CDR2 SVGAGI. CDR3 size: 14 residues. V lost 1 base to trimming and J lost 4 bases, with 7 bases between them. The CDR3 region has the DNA TGTGCCAGCAGTTACTTTGCCCTTAATGAAAAACTGTTTTTT. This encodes CASSYFALNEKLFF.

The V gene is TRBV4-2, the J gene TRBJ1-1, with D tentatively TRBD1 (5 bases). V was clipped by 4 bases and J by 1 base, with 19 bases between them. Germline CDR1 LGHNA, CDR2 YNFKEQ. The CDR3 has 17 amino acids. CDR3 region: CASSPGGARRGNTEAFF. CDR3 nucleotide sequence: TGTGCCAGCAGCCCCGGTGGGGCTAGGCGGGGGAACACTGAAGCTTTCTTT.

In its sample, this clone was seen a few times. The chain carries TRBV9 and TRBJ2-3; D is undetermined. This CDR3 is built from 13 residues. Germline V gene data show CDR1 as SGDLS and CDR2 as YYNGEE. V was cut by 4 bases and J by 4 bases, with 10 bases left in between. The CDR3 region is CASSPQVADTQYF. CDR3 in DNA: TGTGCCAGCAGCCCCCAGGTTGCAGATACGCAGTATTTT.

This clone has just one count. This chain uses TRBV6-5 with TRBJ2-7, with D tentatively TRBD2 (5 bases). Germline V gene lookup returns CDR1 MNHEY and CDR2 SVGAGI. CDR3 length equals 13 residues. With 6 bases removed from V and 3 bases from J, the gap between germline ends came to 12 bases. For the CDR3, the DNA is TGTGCCAGCAGGCCGGGGTACCTCTACGAGCAGTACTTC. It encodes CASRPGYLYEQYF.

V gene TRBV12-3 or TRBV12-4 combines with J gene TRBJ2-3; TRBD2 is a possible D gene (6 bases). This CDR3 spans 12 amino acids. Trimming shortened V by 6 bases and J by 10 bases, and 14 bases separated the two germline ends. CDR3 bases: TGTGCCAGCAGCCCTCCCGGGAGTCCGCAGTATTTT. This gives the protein CASSPPGSPQYF.

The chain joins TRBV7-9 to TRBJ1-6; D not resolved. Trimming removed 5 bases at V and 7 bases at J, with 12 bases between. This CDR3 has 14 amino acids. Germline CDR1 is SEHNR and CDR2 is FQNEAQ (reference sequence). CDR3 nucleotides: TGTGCCAGCAGCCATCCACAAGAAAATTCACCCCTCCACTTT. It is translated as CASSHPQENSPLHF.